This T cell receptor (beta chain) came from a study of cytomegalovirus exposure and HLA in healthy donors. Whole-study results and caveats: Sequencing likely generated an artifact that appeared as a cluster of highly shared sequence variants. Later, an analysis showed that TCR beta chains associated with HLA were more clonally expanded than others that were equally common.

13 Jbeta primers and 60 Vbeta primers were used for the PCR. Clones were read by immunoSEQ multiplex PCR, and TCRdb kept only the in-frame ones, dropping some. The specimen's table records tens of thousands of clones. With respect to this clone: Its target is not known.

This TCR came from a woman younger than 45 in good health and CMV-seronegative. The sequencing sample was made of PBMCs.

The CDR3 loop reads CASSSYFRTEAFF. The CDR3 DNA follows: TGCGCCAGCAGCAGTTACTTCAGGACTGAAGCTTTCTTT. V and J are TRBV5-1 and TRBJ1-1; D gene uncertain. This CDR3 spans 13 amino acids. V was shortened by 4 bases and J by 5 bases, with 12 bases between the two germline ends. Germline CDR1 is SGHRS and CDR2 is YFSETQ.